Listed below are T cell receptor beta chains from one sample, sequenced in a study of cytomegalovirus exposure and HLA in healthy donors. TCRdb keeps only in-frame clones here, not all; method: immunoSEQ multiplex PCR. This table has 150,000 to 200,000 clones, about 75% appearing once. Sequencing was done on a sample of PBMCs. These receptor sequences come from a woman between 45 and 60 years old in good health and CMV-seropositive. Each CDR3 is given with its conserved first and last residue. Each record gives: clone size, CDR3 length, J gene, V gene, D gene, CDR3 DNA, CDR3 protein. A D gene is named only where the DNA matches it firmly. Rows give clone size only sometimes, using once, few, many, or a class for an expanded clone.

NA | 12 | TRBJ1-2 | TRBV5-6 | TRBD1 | TGTGCCAGCAGCTTGAACAGGGGAGGCTACACCTTC | CASSLNRGGYTF
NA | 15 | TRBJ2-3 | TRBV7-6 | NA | TGTGCCAGCAGCTCCCAACAGCTTAGCACAGATACGCAGTATTTT | CASSSQQLSTDTQYF
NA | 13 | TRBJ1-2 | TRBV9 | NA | TGTGCCAGCAGCGCGGACAAGCCCTTTGGCTACACCTTC | CASSADKPFGYTF
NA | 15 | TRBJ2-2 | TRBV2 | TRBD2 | TGTGCCAGCAACCCACTAGCGGCGAACACCGGGGAGCTGTTTTTT | CASNPLAANTGELFF
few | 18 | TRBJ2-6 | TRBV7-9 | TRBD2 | TGTGCCAGCAGCGCCCCTCTAGCGGGGAAGTCTGGGGCCAACGTCCTGACTTTC | CASSAPLAGKSGANVLTF
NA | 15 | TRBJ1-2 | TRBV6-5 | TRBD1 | TGTGCCAGCAGTTCTGTGAGGACAGGGGAGGGTGGCTACACCTTC | CASSSVRTGEGGYTF
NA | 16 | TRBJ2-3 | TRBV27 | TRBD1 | TGTGCCAGCAGTCCAACAGGGGGCCCGTACACAGATACGCAGTATTTT | CASSPTGGPYTDTQYF
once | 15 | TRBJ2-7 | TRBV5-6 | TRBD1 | TGTGCCAGCAGCTTGGACAGGACAGGGATCTACGAGCAGTACTTC | CASSLDRTGIYEQYF
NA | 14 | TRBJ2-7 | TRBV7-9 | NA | TGTGCCAGCAGCTTAGGGTTTCTCGGCTACGAGCAGTACTTC | CASSLGFLGYEQYF
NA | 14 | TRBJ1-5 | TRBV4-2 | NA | TGTGCCAGCAGCCCCACAGGGTCGAACCAGCCCCAGCATTTT | CASSPTGSNQPQHF
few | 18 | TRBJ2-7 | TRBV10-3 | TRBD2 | TGTGCCATCAGTGAGGGGGGGGACGGCCACCTTTTCCTCTACGAGCAGTACTTC | CAISEGGDGHLFLYEQYF
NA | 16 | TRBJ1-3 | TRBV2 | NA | TGTGCCAGCAGTGAAGCAGTATCGGGGACTGGAAACACCATATATTTT | CASSEAVSGTGNTIYF